This T cell receptor beta chain was identified in a study of blood T cell repertoires in COVID-19. At the level of the study: T cells, B-cell-depleted T cells, or PBMCs supplied cDNA or gDNA.

The table came from immunoSEQ multiplex PCR; TCRdb's copy has only in-frame clones and leaves some out. Of about 670,000 clones listed, around 89% are singletons. CDR3 length: 19 residues. The material sequenced was peripheral blood. The source is a woman aged 18 to 35 with acute or convalescent COVID-19. The rearrangement links TRBV21-1 to TRBJ2-7; TRBD1 reflects the table's D call only, with no check against the DNA. TRBV21-1 is designated a pseudogene. CDR3 nucleotide sequence: TGTGCCAGCAGATTTCACATCCCTAAGCCGGGACAGGGGGGCTACGAGCAGTACTTC. This translates into CASRFHIPKPGQGGYEQYF.